This record looks at one T cell receptor beta chain sequence and its context. No antigen is known for it. No much larger clone is present one base from it, and per-base qualities are unavailable. The record originates from a study of cytomegalovirus exposure and HLA in healthy donors (TCRdb year 2017). The study in broad terms: According to an earlier analysis of a few hundred of the donors, 150 million to 200 million T cells yielded roughly 100 million unique TCR beta sequences and approximately 280 Gb of sequence data. Roughly 300 gigabases of sequencing data and tens of millions of unique TCR sequences were included in an early release covering 500 to 750 HLA-typed donors. Of the approximately 370 genotyped donors, less than 90% were placed in the genetic ancestry cluster associated with self-reported Caucasian donors. The study aimed to test whether cataloging public T cell receptors could reveal signatures of past pathogen exposure. The study profiled the T cell repertoires of 550 to 700 subjects by immunosequencing and related them to cytomegalovirus serostatus. Besides the first cohort of roughly 640 subjects, a separate validation cohort made up of roughly 120 different subjects was used. To predict cytomegalovirus infection status, the study brought together high-throughput TCR immunosequencing, statistical association of individual TCRs with disease status, and machine learning. In a later analysis, previously published TCR beta repertoires from 500 to 750 donors were re-analyzed and high-resolution HLA genotyping was added so that TCR occurrence patterns could be studied. The later analysis used no new phenotypic data to find candidate immune exposures, relying instead on TCR beta sequences and their occurrence across donors. To decide whether each TCR beta V gene segment behaved as functional or pseudogenic, an earlier analysis of approximately 600 of the donors relied on high-throughput TCR beta sequencing. Alongside the repertoire data, information on donor age, sex, ethnicity and CMV serostatus was compiled. In a later genetic analysis, genome-wide SNP genotypes for about 65% of the roughly 670 donors were used, and that subset was treated as a discovery cohort. Every repertoire in the discovery cohort had been generated on one and the same sequencing platform. HLA typing included class I and class II loci at four-digit resolution. The number of typed donors differed by locus: about 620-640 for A, B, C, DRB1 and DQB1; approximately 530 for DQA1; around 580 for DPA1; and about 450 for DPB1. Because of strong linkage in the cohort, roughly five DR-DQ haplotypes were treated as single units for association and clustering. On average, approximately 250,000 unique TCR beta nucleotide sequences were sequenced per donor among more than 350 genotyped donors of the cohort, with 15% to 20% of those sequences being non-productive.

Study-wide conclusions, independent of this receptor: An earlier analysis of around 600 of the donors showed that most TCR beta V segments appeared in productive rearrangements either about 87% or about 30% of the time, which broadly matched IMGT annotations. V-gene and J-gene trimming of TCR beta chains was associated with a missense DCLRE1C variant in a later genetic analysis, and the association was replicated in an independent cohort. Sequencing depth was assumed to be roughly uniform across donors in the presence/absence analyses, though that assumption may not hold. Strong co-occurrence of HLA alleles, especially DR and DQ, made assigning TCR associations to individual alleles difficult. For the cohort, immune exposure information was limited to CMV serostatus. A later analysis associated about 18,000 TCR beta sequences with specific HLA alleles at a false discovery rate of 0.05. Because HLA typing was unavailable for some donors at each locus, only the typed subset was used in association tests. In the study, around 160 TCR beta chains were listed as associated with cytomegalovirus. Compared with equally common non-associated chains, HLA-associated TCR beta chains in a later analysis were more clonally expanded and had lower generation probabilities. Linkage disequilibrium might explain the correlated functional status among segregating V segments, but an unknown experimental factor could not be excluded. A few of the identified cytomegalovirus-associated TCR beta chains were confirmed in vitro to be specific for cytomegalovirus antigens. A further reported finding was that TCR beta sequences accurately predicted the HLA-A and HLA-B alleles for most subjects in the first cohort. The authors suggested that the approach could potentially be extended to other disease states and immunological phenotypes. While some public TCRs were present in many individuals, most TCR sequences turned up only very rarely across donors. A later analysis reported that several top co-occurrence clusters appeared linked to parvovirus B19, influenza, CMV and Epstein-Barr virus. A cluster of highly shared sequence variants was judged likely to be a technical artifact of the sequencing pipeline. A later genetic analysis reported fewer N-insertions in productive TCRs among donors in an Asian-associated ancestry cluster than the roughly 620-donor mean. In this cohort, only TCR beta chains were sequenced, and detectable features were limited by the absence of alpha or paired-chain data. Cytomegalovirus status was reported to be diagnosed by the classifier with high specificity and sensitivity in both the original and validation cohorts. Because counts were too low, some 17 rarely observed V segments, including chromosome 9 orphons, were excluded from the earlier analysis of 500 to 700 of the donors. Some IMGT-functional V segments, including TRBV6-2 and TRBV6-3, could not be told apart with the 87-base-pair reads, so those segments were excluded. A later analysis found that most CMV-associated TCR beta chains appeared HLA-restricted, with HLA associations seemingly driven largely by CMV exposure. A later analysis found that TCR association rates varied across HLA loci, with DRB1 alleles showing the most associated TCRs and HLA-C alleles the fewest.

From a lookup of the germline V gene, CDR1 and CDR2 are SGHRS and YFSETQ. From cysteine to phenylalanine, the CDR3 is 14 amino acids long. Kept here is only the CDR3 DNA, which spans 42 bases and is read in frame from base 1. The germline V and J ends show losses of 4 bases and 4 bases respectively, and no gene match explains 5 bases of the junction. Library preparation employed the immunoSEQ multiplex PCR assay. A mixture of 60 forward primers for TCR Vbeta segments and 13 reverse primers for TCR Jbeta segments was used in the multiplex PCR. The CDR3 region of rearranged TCR beta genes was amplified from genomic DNA with a multiplex PCR assay. The amplified TCR beta libraries were sequenced on the Illumina HiSeq System as 87-base-pair reads. The study's own analysis went as follows. A later analysis tallied 75 million to 95 million unique TCR beta chains across the 666 repertoires, and around 12 million of those chains were shared by two or more donors. A nearest-neighbor algorithm error-corrected the raw reads and collapsed the reads into unique sequences, merging closely related sequences to remove PCR and sequencing errors. CDR3 sequences were aligned to IMGT reference sequences to assign V, D and J gene segments. For a sequence to be retained, a match of at least six nucleotides was required to both a V gene segment and a J gene segment. Rearrangements were called productive when the CDR3 lacked stop codons and stayed in frame with V and J; all others were non-productive. CDR3 was defined by IMGT convention, running from the second conserved V-encoded cysteine to the conserved J-encoded phenylalanine. In an earlier analysis of just under 600 of the donors, sequences lacking an unambiguous match to a single V gene segment were excluded. An earlier analysis of under 750 of the donors called V segments functional above 56.7% productive rearrangements and segregating when the between-donor standard deviation exceeded 5%. A statistical classification framework was developed to diagnose cytomegalovirus status using the catalog of TCR beta chain sequences. In a later analysis, TCR nucleotide sequences were compared against IMGT/GENE-DB human TR gene sequences so that V and J genes could be assigned. The TCRdist pipeline was used in a later analysis to assign CDR3 sequences and most-parsimonious VDJ recombination scenarios. In a later analysis, every TCR beta chain was defined by the combination of its CDR3 amino acid sequence and its V-gene family, and reads without a unique V-gene family were dropped. A later analysis removed several hundred highly shared, low-generation-probability nucleotide sequences to deal with suspected cross-contamination and a sequencing artifact. For each public chain, a later analysis derived a clonal expansion index from normalized ranks of inferred template counts within each repertoire. A later analysis computed generation probabilities with a VDJ recombination model fitted to out-of-frame rearrangements, and checked the results against IGoR. In a later analysis, hypergeometric tests were used to score TCR-TCR, TCR-HLA and TCR-CMV co-occurrence, with a repertoire-size bias correction applied to TCR pairs. A later analysis estimated false discovery rates by permuting HLA or CMV assignments 20 times. In a later analysis, co-occurring TCRs were grouped with DBSCAN, and TCRdist sequence similarity was added when clustering was performed within HLA-allele-positive subsets. For co-occurrence clustering, repertoires with fewer than 30,000 or more than 120,000 public chains were excluded, along with roughly five repertoires with anomalous nucleotide sharing. This is the immuneACCESS table as TCRdb keeps it, with only in-frame sequences that have V and J called. A part of the clones is gone; compared with another copy, unresolved V genes explain less than half, and the rest is unexplained. The V and J calls and clone size were taken over from that table, and D and trimming were inferred from the DNA. The sample yields about 140,000 clones; about 80% were counted once. The ten most abundant clones make up about 1.5% of the sample.

The cohort comprised 550 to 700 healthy bone marrow donors. At the time of sampling, all cohort members were nominally healthy, though unrecorded immune exposures were likely present. The donor tested CMV seropositive, placing the donor among the 289 seropositive members of the cohort. A peripheral blood sample was provided by each donor, and peripheral blood mononuclear cells were used for TCR beta sequencing. The Qiagen DNeasy Blood Extraction Kit was used to extract genomic DNA from the blood cell samples. Sequenced material: PBMCs. The chain links TRBV5-1 with TRBJ2-1; 7 junctional bases match TRBD1. This TCR derives from a man younger than 45 in good health and CMV-seropositive. CDR3 loop: CASSPGQNYNEQFF. The bases read TGCGCCAGCAGCCCGGGACAGAATTACAATGAGCAGTTCTTC.